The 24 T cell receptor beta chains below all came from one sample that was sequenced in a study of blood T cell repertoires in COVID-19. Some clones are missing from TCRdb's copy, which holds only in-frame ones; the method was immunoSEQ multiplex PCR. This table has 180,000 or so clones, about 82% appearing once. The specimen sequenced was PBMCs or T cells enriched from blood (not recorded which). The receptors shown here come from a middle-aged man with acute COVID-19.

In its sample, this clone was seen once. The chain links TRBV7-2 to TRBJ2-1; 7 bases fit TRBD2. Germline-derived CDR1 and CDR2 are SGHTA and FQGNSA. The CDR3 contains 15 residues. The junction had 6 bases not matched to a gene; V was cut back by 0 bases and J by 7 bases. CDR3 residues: CASSLAGLRVNEQFF. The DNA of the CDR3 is TGTGCCAGCAGCTTAGCGGGACTAAGGGTAAATGAGCAGTTCTTC.

CDR3 residues: CASRVFVGELFF. The CDR3 bases are TGTGCCAGCAGGGTCTTCGTCGGTGAGCTGTTTTTT. The V call is TRBV12-3 or TRBV12-4, the J call TRBJ2-2, with unresolved D. V was clipped by 6 bases and J by 11 bases, with 13 bases between them. The CDR3 is made up of 12 amino acids.

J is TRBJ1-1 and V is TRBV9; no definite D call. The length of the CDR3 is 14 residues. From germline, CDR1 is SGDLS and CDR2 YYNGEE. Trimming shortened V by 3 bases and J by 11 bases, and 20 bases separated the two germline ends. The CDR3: CASSARTRSGSAFF. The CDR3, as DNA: TGTGCCAGCAGCGCACGGACCCGGTCGGGGTCGGCTTTCTTT.

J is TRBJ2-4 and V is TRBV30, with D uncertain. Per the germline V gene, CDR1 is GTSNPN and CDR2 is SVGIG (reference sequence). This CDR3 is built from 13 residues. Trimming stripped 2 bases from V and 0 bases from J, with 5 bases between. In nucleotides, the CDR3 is TGTGCCTGGAGTATATTAGCCAAAAACATTCAGTACTTC. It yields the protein CAWSILAKNIQYF.

The CDR3 region is CASGQGGETQYF. CDR3 DNA sequence: TGTGCCAGTGGACAGGGAGGCGAGACCCAGTACTTC. The V and J genes are TRBV7-9 and TRBJ2-5; TRBD1 matches 8 bases. Germline values: CDR1 SEHNR, CDR2 FQNEAQ (reference sequence). This CDR3 comprises 12 residues. J lost 5 bases, V lost 9 bases, and 5 bases had no gene match.

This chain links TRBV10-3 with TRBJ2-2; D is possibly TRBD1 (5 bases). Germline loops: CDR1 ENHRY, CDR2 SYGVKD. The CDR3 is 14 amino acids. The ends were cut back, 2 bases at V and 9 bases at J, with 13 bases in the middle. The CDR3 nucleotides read TGTGCCATCAGTGAGGACAGCTTTAGCTGGGAGCTGTTTTTT. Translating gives CAISEDSFSWELFF.

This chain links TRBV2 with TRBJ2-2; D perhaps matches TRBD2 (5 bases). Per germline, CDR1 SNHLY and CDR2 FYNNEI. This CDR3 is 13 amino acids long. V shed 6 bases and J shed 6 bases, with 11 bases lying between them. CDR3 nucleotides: TGTGCCAGCAGGGACTCCCGGTCCGGGGAGCTGTTTTTT. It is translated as CASRDSRSGELFF.

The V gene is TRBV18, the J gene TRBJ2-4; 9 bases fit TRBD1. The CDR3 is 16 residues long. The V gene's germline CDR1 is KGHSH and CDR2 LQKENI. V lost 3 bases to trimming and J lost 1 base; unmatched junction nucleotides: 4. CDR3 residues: CASSPAQGAAKNIQYF. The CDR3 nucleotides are TGTGCCAGCTCACCGGCACAGGGGGCCGCCAAAAACATTCAGTACTTC.

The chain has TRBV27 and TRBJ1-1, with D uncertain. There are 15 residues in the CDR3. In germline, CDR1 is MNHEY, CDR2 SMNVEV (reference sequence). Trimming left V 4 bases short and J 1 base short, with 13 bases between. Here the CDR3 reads CASSSLGTKNTEAFF. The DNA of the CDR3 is TGTGCCAGCAGTTCCCTAGGCACGAAGAACACTGAAGCTTTCTTT.

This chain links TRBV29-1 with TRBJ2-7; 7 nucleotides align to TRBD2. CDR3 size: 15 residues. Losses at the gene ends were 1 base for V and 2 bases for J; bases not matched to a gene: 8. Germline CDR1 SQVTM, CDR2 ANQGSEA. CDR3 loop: CSVEGREGGAYEQYF. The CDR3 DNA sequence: TGCAGCGTTGAAGGTAGAGAGGGAGGGGCCTACGAGCAGTACTTC.

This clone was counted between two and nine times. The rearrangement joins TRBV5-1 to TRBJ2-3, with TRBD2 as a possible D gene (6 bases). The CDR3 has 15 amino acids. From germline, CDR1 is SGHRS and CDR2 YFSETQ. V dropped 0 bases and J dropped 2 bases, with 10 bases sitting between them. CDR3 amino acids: CASSLASVDTDTQYF. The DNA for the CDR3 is TGCGCCAGCAGCTTGGCTAGCGTAGACACAGATACGCAGTATTTT.

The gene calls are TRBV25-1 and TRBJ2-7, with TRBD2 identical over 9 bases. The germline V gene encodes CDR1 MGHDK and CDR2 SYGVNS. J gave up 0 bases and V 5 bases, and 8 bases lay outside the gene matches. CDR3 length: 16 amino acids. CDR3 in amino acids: CASSTRLAADSYEQYF. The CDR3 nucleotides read TGTGCCAGCAGTACCCGACTAGCGGCTGACTCCTACGAGCAGTACTTC.

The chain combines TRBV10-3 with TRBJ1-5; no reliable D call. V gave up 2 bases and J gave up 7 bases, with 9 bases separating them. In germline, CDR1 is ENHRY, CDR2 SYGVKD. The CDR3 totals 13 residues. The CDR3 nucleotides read TGTGCCATCAGTGAGCCAGGCGGGCAGCCCCAGCATTTT. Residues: CAISEPGGQPQHF.

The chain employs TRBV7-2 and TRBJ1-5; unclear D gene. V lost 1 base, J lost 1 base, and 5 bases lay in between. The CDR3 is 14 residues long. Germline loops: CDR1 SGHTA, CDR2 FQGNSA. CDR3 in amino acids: CASSLELSNQPQHF. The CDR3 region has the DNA TGTGCCAGCAGCTTAGAACTGAGCAATCAGCCCCAGCATTTT. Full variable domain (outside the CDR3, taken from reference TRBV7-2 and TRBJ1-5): GAGVSQSPSNKVTEKGKDVELRCDPISGHTALYWYRQSLGQGLEFLIYFQGNSAPDKSGLPSDRFSAERTGGSVSTLTIQRTQQEDSAVYLCASSLELSNQPQHFGDGTRLSIL.

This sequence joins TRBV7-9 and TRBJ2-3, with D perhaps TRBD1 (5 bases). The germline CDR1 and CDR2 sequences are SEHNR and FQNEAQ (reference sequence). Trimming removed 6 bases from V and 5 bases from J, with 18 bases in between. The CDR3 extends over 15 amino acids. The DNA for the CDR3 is TGTGCCAGCAGTCGACCCGACCTAGGGGTAGATACGCAGTATTTT. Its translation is CASSRPDLGVDTQYF.

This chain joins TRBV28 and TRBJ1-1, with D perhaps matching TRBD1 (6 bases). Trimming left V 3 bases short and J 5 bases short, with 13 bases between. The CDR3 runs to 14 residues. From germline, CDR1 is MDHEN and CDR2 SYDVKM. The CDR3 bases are TGTGCCAGCAGTTTGCCCTGGGGGCAAACTGAAGCTTTCTTT. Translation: CASSLPWGQTEAFF.

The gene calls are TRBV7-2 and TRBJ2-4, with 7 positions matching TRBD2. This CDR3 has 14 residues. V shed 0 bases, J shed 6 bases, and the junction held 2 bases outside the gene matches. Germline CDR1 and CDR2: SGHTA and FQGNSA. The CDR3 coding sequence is TGTGCCAGCAGCTTAGCGGGCGGGAGAAACATTCAGTACTTC. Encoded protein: CASSLAGGRNIQYF.

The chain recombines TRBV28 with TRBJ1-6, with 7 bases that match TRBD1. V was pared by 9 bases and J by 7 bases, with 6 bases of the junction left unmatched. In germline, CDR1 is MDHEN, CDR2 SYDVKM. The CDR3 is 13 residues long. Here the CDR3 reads CASQGGNNSPLHF. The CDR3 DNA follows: TGTGCCAGTCAGGGGGGCAACAATTCACCCCTCCACTTT.

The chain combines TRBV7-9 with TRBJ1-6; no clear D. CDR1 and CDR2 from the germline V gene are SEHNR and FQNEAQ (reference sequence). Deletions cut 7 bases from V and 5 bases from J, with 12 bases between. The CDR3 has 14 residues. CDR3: CASTPPGNNSPLHF. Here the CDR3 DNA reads TGTGCCAGCACCCCCCCCGGGAATAATTCACCCCTCCACTTT.

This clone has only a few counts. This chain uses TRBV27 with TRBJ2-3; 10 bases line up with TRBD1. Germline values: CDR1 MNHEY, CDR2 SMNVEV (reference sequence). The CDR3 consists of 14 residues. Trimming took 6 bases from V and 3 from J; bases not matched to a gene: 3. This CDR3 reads CASRRTGGTDTQYF. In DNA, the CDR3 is TGTGCCAGCAGGCGGACAGGGGGAACAGATACGCAGTATTTT.

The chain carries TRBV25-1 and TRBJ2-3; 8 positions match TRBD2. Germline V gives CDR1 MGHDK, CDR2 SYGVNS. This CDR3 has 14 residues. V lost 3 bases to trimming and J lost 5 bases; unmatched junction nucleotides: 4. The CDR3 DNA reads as TGTGCCAGCAGTGACAGAACTAGCGGAGATACGCAGTATTTT. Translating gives CASSDRTSGDTQYF.

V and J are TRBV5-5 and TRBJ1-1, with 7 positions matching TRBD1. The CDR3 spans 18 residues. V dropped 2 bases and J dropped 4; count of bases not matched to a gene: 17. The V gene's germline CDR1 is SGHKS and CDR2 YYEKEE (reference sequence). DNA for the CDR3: TGTGCCAGCAGCTTCAGTAGGGGAAAGGGGGCGAGGAGCACTGAAGCTTTCTTT. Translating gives CASSFSRGKGARSTEAFF.

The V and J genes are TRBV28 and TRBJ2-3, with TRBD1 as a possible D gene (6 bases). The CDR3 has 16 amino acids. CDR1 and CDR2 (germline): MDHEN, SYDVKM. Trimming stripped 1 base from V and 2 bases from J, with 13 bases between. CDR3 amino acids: CASSLSAGATTDTQYF. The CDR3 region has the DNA TGTGCCAGCAGTTTATCGGCAGGGGCGACCACAGATACGCAGTATTTT.

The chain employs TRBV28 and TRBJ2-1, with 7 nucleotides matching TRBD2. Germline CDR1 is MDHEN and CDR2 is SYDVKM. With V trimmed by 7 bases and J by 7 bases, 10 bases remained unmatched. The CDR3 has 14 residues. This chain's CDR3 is CASMGRAIENEQFF. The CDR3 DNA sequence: TGTGCCAGCATGGGGAGGGCCATCGAGAATGAGCAGTTCTTC.